These 28 T cell receptor beta chains originate from one sample sequenced in a study of blood T cells in healthy people across ages. A second PCR, run for about 6 to 11 cycles, used a sample-barcoded 5' primer plus a J-beta primer mix. TCRdb re-analysed the 5' RACE reads in MiXCR, keeping a single row per CDR3 protein. This sample has 780,000 or so distinct CDR3 sequences, with 56% found just once. The specimen was blood. Source of these receptors: a man in his forties in good health.

The gene calls are TRBV28 and TRBJ2-7, with D perhaps matching TRBD1 (6 bases). Germline lookup yields CDR1 MDHEN and CDR2 SYDVKM. V lost 5 bases, J lost 2 bases, and 13 bases lay in between. The CDR3 sequence is 14 residues long. CDR3 amino acids: CASSIEQGPYEQYF. CDR3 DNA sequence: TGTGCCAGCAGTATTGAACAGGGCCCCTACGAGCAGTACTTC.

The chain carries TRBV13 and TRBJ1-5; possibly TRBD1 for D (6 bases). Germline CDR1 reads PRHDT; CDR2 reads FYEKMQ (reference sequence). Deletions cut 5 bases from V and 6 bases from J, with 14 bases between. The CDR3 is 14 amino acids. The CDR3 DNA reads TGTGCCAGCAGCCTCGGTGGGGGGGCTCAGCCCCAGCATTTT. Protein sequence: CASSLGGGAQPQHF. Filled out from reference TRBV13 and TRBJ1-5, the complete variable domain reads AAGVIQSPRHLIKEKRETATLKCYPIPRHDTVYWYQQGPGQDPQFLISFYEKMQSDKGSIPDRFSAQQFSDYHSELNMSSLELGDSALYFCASSLGGGAQPQHFGDGTRLSIL.

The chain combines TRBV7-2 with TRBJ2-3; D is unresolved. The CDR3 is 16 amino acids. Germline CDR1 is SGHTA and CDR2 is FQGNSA. V was cut by 0 bases and J by 0 bases, with 10 bases left in between. CDR3 residues: CASSLAASSSTDTQYF. In DNA form, the CDR3 reads TGTGCCAGCAGCTTAGCGGCGTCTTCTAGCACAGATACGCAGTATTTT.

The genes are TRBV3-1 and TRBJ2-1, with TRBD2 matching over 7 bases. The V gene's germline CDR1 is LGHDT and CDR2 YNNKEL (reference sequence). After removal of 4 bases from V and 0 bases from J, the junction contained 12 bases not matched to a gene. The CDR3 runs 18 residues. The CDR3 DNA reads TGTGCCAGCAGCCGGAGGGCTAGCGGCCTGAGCTCCTACAATGAGCAGTTCTTC. Protein: CASSRRASGLSSYNEQFF.

The chain is built from TRBV5-1 and TRBJ2-5, with TRBD2 as a possible D gene (5 bases). Trimming shortened V by 0 bases and J by 2 bases, and 11 bases separated the two germline ends. The CDR3 totals 15 residues. Per the germline V gene, CDR1 is SGHRS and CDR2 is YFSETQ. CDR3 sequence reads: CASSLEGVPQETQYF. The CDR3 region has the DNA TGCGCCAGCAGCTTGGAGGGAGTGCCGCAAGAGACCCAGTACTTC.

The rearrangement joins TRBV29-1 to TRBJ2-7; D is unclear. This CDR3 contains 12 residues. CDR1 SQVTM and CDR2 ANQGSEA come from the germline V gene. Trimming stripped 7 bases from V and 5 bases from J, with 15 bases between. CDR3 nucleotide sequence: TGCAGCGCGTCAGCCGGGTCCCACGAGCAGTACTTC. Its translation is CSASAGSHEQYF.

This clonotype was seen more than once but under ten times. This chain connects TRBV6-5 to TRBJ2-7, with D perhaps TRBD1 (6 bases). The CDR3 extends over 13 amino acids. Trimming cost V 6 bases and J 0 bases, with 9 bases left between them. Germline V gene data show CDR1 as MNHEY and CDR2 as SVGAGI. The CDR3 reads CASSWDNSYEQYF. For the CDR3, the DNA is TGTGCCAGCAGCTGGGACAACTCCTACGAGCAGTACTTC.

This clonotype was seen only a few times. The gene calls are TRBV20-1 and TRBJ2-7, with 9 bases fitting TRBD1. The CDR3 has 14 residues. Trimming took 5 bases from V and 2 from J; bases not matched to a gene: 7. The germline V gene has CDR1 DFQATT and CDR2 SNEGSKA (reference sequence). The CDR3: CSALGQGWAYEQYF. In DNA form, the CDR3 reads TGCAGTGCTTTAGGACAGGGGTGGGCCTACGAGCAGTACTTC.

The chain employs TRBV7-2 and TRBJ2-7; D ambiguous. The CDR3 is made up of 15 amino acids. Germline CDR1 is SGHTA and CDR2 is FQGNSA. The V end was cut by 5 bases, the J end by 2 bases, with 16 bases between. CDR3 protein: CASSKSSFEPYEQYF. The CDR3 nucleotides are TGTGCCAGCAGCAAAAGCAGTTTCGAACCCTACGAGCAGTACTTC.

V usage is TRBV4-3 and J usage is TRBJ1-5; TRBD1 is a possible D gene (6 bases). Trimming took 0 bases from V and 6 from J, leaving 12 bases between them. Per the germline V gene, CDR1 is LGHNA and CDR2 is YSLEER. CDR3 length equals 15 residues. The CDR3 spells CASSQESRGSQPQHF. The CDR3 nucleotides read TGCGCCAGCAGCCAAGAATCCAGGGGTAGTCAGCCCCAGCATTTT.

This clonotype was picked up a small number of times. A junction boundary mismatches the germline segment, possibly from a read error. CDR3 protein: CASSVGRGNQPQHF. The CDR3 DNA follows: TGTGCCAGCAGTGTAGGTCGGGGAAATCAGCCCCAGCATTTT. The chain carries TRBV9 and TRBJ1-5; D is undetermined. This CDR3 has 14 amino acids. Germline CDR1 SGDLS, CDR2 YYNGEE. Using reference TRBV9 and TRBJ1-5 for the parts outside the CDR3, the full variable domain is DSGVTQTPKHLITATGQRVTLRCSPRSGDLSVYWYQQSLDQGLQFLIQYYNGEERAKGNILERFSAQQFPDLHSELNLSSLELGDSALYFCASSVGRGNQPQHFGDGTRLSIL.

V usage is TRBV9 and J usage is TRBJ2-1; D remains unclear. This CDR3 region has 13 residues. Trimming removed 0 bases at V and 8 bases at J, with 9 bases between. CDR1 and CDR2 (germline): SGDLS, YYNGEE. CDR3 sequence: CASSVEVLDEQFF. In DNA form, the CDR3 reads TGTGCCAGCAGCGTAGAGGTCCTGGATGAGCAGTTCTTC.

J is TRBJ1-1 and V is TRBV5-1, with 10 bases fitting TRBD1. The CDR3 length is 17 residues. Germline-derived CDR1 and CDR2 are SGHRS and YFSETQ. The V and J ends lost 0 bases and 0 bases, in that order; junction bases with no gene match: 5. In nucleotides, the CDR3 is TGCGCCAGCAGCTTGGGGACAGGGGGAATCGTGAACACTGAAGCTTTCTTT. It encodes CASSLGTGGIVNTEAFF. The variable domain in full, with the rest retrieved from reference TRBV5-1 and TRBJ1-1, is KAGVTQTPRYLIKTRGQQVTLSCSPISGHRSVSWYQQTPGQGLQFLFEYFSETQRNKGNFPGRFSGRQFSNSRSEMNVSTLELGDSALYLCASSLGTGGIVNTEAFFGQGTRLTVV.

The table lists this clonotype with a few counts. J is TRBJ1-2 and V is TRBV14; no firm D call. The V end lost 0 bases, the J end lost 3 bases, and 8 bases lay between the germline ends. In germline, CDR1 is SGHDN, CDR2 FVKESK. The length of the CDR3 is 14 residues. The CDR3 DNA sequence: TGTGCCAGCAGCCAAGATCGCCAGGACTATGGCTACACCTTC. Its translation: CASSQDRQDYGYTF.

This rearrangement joins TRBV20-1 to TRBJ1-1; 7 bases line up with TRBD1. Germline V lookup: CDR1 DFQATT, CDR2 SNEGSKA (reference sequence). V shed 2 bases, J shed 5 bases, and the junction held 5 bases outside the gene matches. The CDR3 extends over 13 amino acids. The CDR3 DNA reads TGCAGTGCTAGACAGGGGGTAGGGACTGAAGCTTTCTTT. It encodes CSARQGVGTEAFF.

V usage is TRBV19 and J usage is TRBJ2-3, with 8 bases that match TRBD1. CDR1 is LNHDA, CDR2 SQIVND, per germline (reference sequence). The V gene end was trimmed by 5 bases and the J gene end by 8 bases; junction bases not matched to a gene: 9. This CDR3 is 14 amino acids long. CDR3 protein: CASSPGTGYLTQYF. The CDR3 DNA sequence: TGTGCCAGTAGTCCAGGGACAGGTTACCTTACGCAGTATTTT. The full variable domain, with the rest looked up from reference TRBV19 and TRBJ2-3, is DGGITQSPKYLFRKEGQNVTLSCEQNLNHDAMYWYRQDPGQGLRLIYYSQIVNDFQKGDIAEGYSVSREKKESFPLTVTSAQKNPTAFYLCASSPGTGYLTQYFGPGTRLTVL.

This clonotype was counted only a few times. The chain combines TRBV20-1 with TRBJ2-2; maybe TRBD2 (5 bases). This CDR3 has 15 amino acids. Looked up from germline, CDR1 is DFQATT and CDR2 is SNEGSKA (reference sequence). V was pared by 4 bases and J by 4 bases, with 16 bases between. The CDR3 coding sequence is TGCAGTGCTACCGGGTGGGGAGTAAGCACCGGGGAGCTGTTTTTT. Translation gives CSATGWGVSTGELFF.

The table lists this clonotype with a few counts. This rearrangement joins TRBV27 to TRBJ2-7; D not resolved. The ends were cut back, 8 bases at V and 6 bases at J, with 5 bases in the middle. The CDR3 consists of 9 residues. The germline CDR1 and CDR2 sequences are MNHEY and SMNVEV (reference sequence). CDR3 in amino acids: CASGSEQYF. CDR3 DNA: TGTGCCAGCGGGTCCGAGCAGTACTTC.

V gene TRBV25-1 combines with J gene TRBJ2-5; TRBD1 matches 8 bases. The DNA end favors TRBJ2-7, so the J call may be wrong. Germline V gene sequence: CDR1 MGHDK, CDR2 SYGVNS. This CDR3 has 13 amino acids. The chain's CDR3 is CASSEPGGHEQYF. For the CDR3, the DNA is TGTGCCAGCAGTGAACCAGGGGGCCACGAGCAGTACTTC.

The sample holds a few counts of this clonotype. This chain joins TRBV3-1 and TRBJ1-1, with D uncertain. V was cut by 0 bases and J by 8 bases, with 10 bases left in between. The CDR3 contains 13 residues. From germline, CDR1 is LGHDT and CDR2 YNNKEL (reference sequence). CDR3 protein: CASSQDPGREAFF. As DNA, the CDR3 is TGTGCCAGCAGCCAAGACCCCGGCCGGGAAGCTTTCTTT. Supplemented by reference TRBV3-1 and TRBJ1-1, the full variable domain reads DTAVSQTPKYLVTQMGNDKSIKCEQNLGHDTMYWYKQDSKKFLKIMFSYNNKELIINETVPNRFSPKSPDKAHLNLHINSLELGDSAVYFCASSQDPGREAFFGQGTRLTVV.

The chain couples TRBV27 to TRBJ2-4; D is undetermined. This CDR3 has 14 residues. Germline V CDR1 and CDR2: MNHEY, SMNVEV (reference sequence). V was clipped by 4 bases and J by 8 bases, with 15 bases between them. The CDR3 DNA is TGTGCCAGCAGTTCCCCACGGGTTTTGGACATTCAGTACTTC. Protein sequence: CASSSPRVLDIQYF.

The chain has TRBV28 and TRBJ2-3; D uncertain. Trimming took 4 bases from V and 4 from J, leaving 12 bases between them. The V gene's germline CDR1 is MDHEN and CDR2 SYDVKM. This CDR3 has 14 residues. The chain's CDR3 is CASSSPGRSDTQYF. The DNA for the CDR3 is TGTGCCAGCAGTTCCCCCGGGCGGTCAGATACGCAGTATTTT.

J is TRBJ2-4 and V is TRBV15, with D possibly matching TRBD2 (7 bases). TRBJ2-7 matches the DNA end more closely, so the J call is doubtful. The CDR3 has 18 residues. Germline V gene lookup returns CDR1 LNHNV and CDR2 YYDKDF (reference sequence). The CDR3 DNA follows: TGTGCCACCAGCAGGGCAACGGCCCCGGGGAGGGACACCTACGAGCAGTACTTC. Encoded protein: CATSRATAPGRDTYEQYF.

The chain joins TRBV29-1 to TRBJ2-3; D remains unclear. Per the germline V gene, CDR1 is SQVTM and CDR2 is ANQGSEA. This CDR3 is 12 amino acids long. Trimming took off 7 bases at V and 2 bases at J, with 10 bases between the two ends. DNA for the CDR3: TGCAGCGGGGTAACAACCACAGATACGCAGTATTTT. It translates to CSGVTTTDTQYF.

The V and J genes are TRBV7-9 and TRBJ2-3, with D perhaps TRBD1 (6 bases). The germline gives CDR1 SEHNR, CDR2 FQNEAQ (reference sequence). This CDR3 is 14 amino acids long. The V end lost 4 bases, the J end lost 3 bases, and 11 bases lay between the germline ends. Here the CDR3 reads CASSWYRETDTQYF. The CDR3 region has the DNA TGTGCCAGCAGCTGGTACAGGGAGACAGATACGCAGTATTTT.

This clonotype was seen a single time. An end of the junction differs from the germline gene, which may be a read error. The chain recombines TRBV9 with TRBJ1-5, with D unclear. There are 15 residues in the CDR3. CDR1 and CDR2 from the germline V gene are SGDLS and YYNGEE. CDR3 bases: TGTGCCAGCAGCGTAGGCGGGGAGGGCAATCAGCCCCGGCATTTT. Its protein is CASSVGGEGNQPRHF.

This clonotype appeared a single time. V usage is TRBV29-1 and J usage is TRBJ1-1; D is perhaps TRBD1 (6 bases). CDR1 and CDR2 (germline): SQVTM, ANQGSEA. This CDR3 region has 11 residues. V gave up 7 bases and J gave up 6 bases, with 12 bases separating them. CDR3 DNA: TGCAGCGGAGGGGGGCGGGCTGAAGCTTTCTTT. This codes for CSGGGRAEAFF.

The gene calls are TRBV10-3 and TRBJ2-5; D uncertain. This CDR3 is 16 amino acids long. Germline V lookup: CDR1 ENHRY, CDR2 SYGVKD. V was trimmed by 3 bases and J by 0 bases, leaving 14 bases between them. The chain's CDR3 is CAISEGAVQYQETQYF. The CDR3 nucleotides read TGTGCCATCAGTGAAGGCGCGGTGCAGTACCAAGAGACCCAGTACTTC.